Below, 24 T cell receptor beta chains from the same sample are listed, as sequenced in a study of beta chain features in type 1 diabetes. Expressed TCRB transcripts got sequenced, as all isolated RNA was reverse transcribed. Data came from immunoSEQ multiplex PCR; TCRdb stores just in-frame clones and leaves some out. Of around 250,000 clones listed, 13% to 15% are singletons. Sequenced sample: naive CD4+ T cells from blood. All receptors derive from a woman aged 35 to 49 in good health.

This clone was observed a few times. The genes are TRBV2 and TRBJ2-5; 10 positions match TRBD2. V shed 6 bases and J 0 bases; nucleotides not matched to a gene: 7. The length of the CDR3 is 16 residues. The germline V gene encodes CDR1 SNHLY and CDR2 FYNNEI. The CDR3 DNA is TGTGCCAGCAGGGACCTCGGACTAGCGGACCAAGAGACCCAGTACTTC. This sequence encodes CASRDLGLADQETQYF. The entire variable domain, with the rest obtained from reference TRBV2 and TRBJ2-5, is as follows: EPEVTQTPSHQVTQMGQEVILRCVPISNHLYFYWYRQILGQKVEFLVSFYNNEISEKSEIFDDQFSVERPDGSNFTLKIRSTKLEDSAMYFCASRDLGLADQETQYFGPGTRLLVL.

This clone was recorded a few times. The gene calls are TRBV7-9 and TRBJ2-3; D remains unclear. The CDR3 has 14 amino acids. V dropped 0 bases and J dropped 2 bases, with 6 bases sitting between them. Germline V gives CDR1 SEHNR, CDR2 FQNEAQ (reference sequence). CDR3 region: CASSLAQYTDTQYF. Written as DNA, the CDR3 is TGTGCCAGCAGCTTAGCCCAGTACACAGATACGCAGTATTTT. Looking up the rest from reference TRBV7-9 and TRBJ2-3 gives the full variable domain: DTGVSQNPRHKITKRGQNVTFRCDPISEHNRLYWYRQTLGQGPEFLTYFQNEAQLEKSRLLSDRFSAERPKGSFSTLEIQRTEQGDSAMYLCASSLAQYTDTQYFGPGTRLTVL.

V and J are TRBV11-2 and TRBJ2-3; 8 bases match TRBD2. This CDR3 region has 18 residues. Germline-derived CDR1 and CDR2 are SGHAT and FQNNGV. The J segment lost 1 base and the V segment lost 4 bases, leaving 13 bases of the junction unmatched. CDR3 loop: CASSYRRASGQGTDTQYF. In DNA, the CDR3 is TGTGCCAGCAGCTACCGGAGGGCTAGCGGGCAGGGCACAGATACGCAGTATTTT.

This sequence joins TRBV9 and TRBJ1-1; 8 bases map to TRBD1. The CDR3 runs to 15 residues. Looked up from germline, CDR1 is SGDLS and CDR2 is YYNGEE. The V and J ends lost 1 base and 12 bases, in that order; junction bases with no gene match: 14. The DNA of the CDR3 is TGTGCCAGCAGCGTAAGGGACCAGGACAGGGAGGGACCTTTCTTT. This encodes CASSVRDQDREGPFF.

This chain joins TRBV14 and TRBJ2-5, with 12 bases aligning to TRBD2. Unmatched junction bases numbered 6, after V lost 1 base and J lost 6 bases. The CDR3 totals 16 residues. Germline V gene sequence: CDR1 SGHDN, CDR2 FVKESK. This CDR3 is CASSQALAGGRKTQYF. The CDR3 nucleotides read TGTGCCAGCAGCCAAGCTCTAGCGGGGGGGCGTAAGACCCAGTACTTC.

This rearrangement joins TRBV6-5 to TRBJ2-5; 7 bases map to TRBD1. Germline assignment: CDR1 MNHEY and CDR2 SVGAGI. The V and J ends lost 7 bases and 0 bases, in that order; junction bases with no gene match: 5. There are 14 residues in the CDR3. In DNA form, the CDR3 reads TGTGCCAGCACCCCGACAGGGTACCAAGAGACCCAGTACTTC. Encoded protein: CASTPTGYQETQYF.

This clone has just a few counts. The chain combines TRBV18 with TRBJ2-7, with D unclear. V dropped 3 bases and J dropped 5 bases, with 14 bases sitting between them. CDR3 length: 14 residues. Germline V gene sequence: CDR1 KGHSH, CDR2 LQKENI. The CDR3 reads CASSPPSRINEQYF. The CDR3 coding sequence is TGTGCCAGCTCACCGCCCTCTAGGATCAACGAGCAGTACTTC.

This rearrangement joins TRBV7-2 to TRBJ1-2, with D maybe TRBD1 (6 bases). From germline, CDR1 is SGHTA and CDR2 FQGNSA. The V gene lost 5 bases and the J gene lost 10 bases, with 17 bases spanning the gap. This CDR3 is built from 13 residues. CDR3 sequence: CASSTQTGSDYTF. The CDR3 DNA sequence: TGTGCCAGCAGCACTCAGACAGGTAGTGACTACACCTTC.

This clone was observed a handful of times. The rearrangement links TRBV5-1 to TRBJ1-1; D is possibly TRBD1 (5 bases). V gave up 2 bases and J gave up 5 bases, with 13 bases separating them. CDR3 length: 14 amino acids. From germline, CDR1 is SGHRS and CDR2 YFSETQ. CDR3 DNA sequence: TGCGCCAGCAGCTTTATCGGGGAGGGGACTGAAGCTTTCTTT. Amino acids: CASSFIGEGTEAFF.

The CDR3 loop is CASRAGTENTGELFF. Written as DNA, the CDR3 is TGTGCCAGCAGGGCCGGGACAGAGAACACCGGGGAGCTGTTTTTT. The chain carries TRBV5-4 and TRBJ2-2; TRBD1 matches at 7 bases. The CDR3 sequence is 15 residues long. Germline assignment: CDR1 SGHNT and CDR2 YYREEE (reference sequence). V dropped 5 bases and J dropped 1; count of bases not matched to a gene: 5.

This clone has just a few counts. CDR3 sequence reads: CASQLGGPVTTEAFF. DNA for the CDR3: TGTGCCAGCCAGTTAGGGGGCCCTGTGACAACTGAAGCTTTCTTT. The V gene is TRBV5-4, the J gene TRBJ1-1; 7 nucleotides align to TRBD1. The CDR3 length is 15 residues. In germline, CDR1 is SGHNT, CDR2 YYREEE (reference sequence). Trimming cost V 7 bases and J 5 bases; bases outside gene matches: 14.

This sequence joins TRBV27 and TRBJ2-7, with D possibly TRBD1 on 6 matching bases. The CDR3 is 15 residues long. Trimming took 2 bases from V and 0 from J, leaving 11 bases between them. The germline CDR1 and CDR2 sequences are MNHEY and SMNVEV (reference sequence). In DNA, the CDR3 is TGTGCCAGCAGTTTACAGGGGTCGATCTCCTACGAGCAGTACTTC. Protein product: CASSLQGSISYEQYF.

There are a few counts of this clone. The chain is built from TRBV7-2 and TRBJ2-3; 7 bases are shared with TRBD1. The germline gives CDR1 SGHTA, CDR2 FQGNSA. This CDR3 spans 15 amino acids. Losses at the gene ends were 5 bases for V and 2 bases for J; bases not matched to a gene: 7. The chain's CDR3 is CASSQQGRPTDTQYF. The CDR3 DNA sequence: TGTGCCAGCAGCCAACAGGGGCGCCCCACAGATACGCAGTATTTT.

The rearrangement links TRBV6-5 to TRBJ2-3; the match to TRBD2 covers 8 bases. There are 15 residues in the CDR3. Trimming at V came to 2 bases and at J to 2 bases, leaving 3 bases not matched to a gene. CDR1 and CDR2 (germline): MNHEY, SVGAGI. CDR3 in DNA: TGTGCCAGCAGTTACCACGGGGGGGTCACAGATACGCAGTATTTT. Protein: CASSYHGGVTDTQYF.

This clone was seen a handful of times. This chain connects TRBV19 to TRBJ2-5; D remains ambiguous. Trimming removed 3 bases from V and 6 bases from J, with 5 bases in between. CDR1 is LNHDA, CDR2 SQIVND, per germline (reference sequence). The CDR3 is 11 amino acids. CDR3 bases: TGTGCCAGTAGTATTAGCCAGACCCAGTACTTC. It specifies CASSISQTQYF.

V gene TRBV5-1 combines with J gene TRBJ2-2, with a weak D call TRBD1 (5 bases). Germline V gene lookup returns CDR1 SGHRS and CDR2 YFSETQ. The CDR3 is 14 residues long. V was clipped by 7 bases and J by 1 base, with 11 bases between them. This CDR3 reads CASAQGGNTGELFF. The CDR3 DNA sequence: TGCGCCAGCGCCCAGGGTGGGAACACCGGGGAGCTGTTTTTT.

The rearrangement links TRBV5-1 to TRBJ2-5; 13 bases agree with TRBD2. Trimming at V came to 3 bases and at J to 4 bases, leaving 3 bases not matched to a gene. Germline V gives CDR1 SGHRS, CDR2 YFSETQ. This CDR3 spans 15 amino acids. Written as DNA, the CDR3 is TGCGCCAGCAGCTGGGGACTAGCGGGGCTAGAGACCCAGTACTTC. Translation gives CASSWGLAGLETQYF.

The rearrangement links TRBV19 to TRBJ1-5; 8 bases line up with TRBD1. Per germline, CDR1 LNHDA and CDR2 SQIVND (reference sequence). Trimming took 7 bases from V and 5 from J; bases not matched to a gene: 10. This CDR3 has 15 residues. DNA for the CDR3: TGTGCCAGTACGGGAGTGCAGGGGGCCGATCAGCCCCAGCATTTT. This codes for CASTGVQGADQPQHF.

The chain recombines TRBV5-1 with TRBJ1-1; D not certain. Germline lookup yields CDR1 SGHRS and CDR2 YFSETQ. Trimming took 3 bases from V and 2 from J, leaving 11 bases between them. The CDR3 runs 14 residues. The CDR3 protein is CASSSATVNTEAFF. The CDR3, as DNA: TGCGCCAGCAGCTCCGCTACAGTAAACACTGAAGCTTTCTTT.

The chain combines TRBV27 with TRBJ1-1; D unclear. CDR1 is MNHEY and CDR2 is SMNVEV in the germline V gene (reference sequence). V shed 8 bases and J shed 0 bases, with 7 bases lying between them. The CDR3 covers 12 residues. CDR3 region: CASAGMNTEAFF. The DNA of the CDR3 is TGTGCCAGCGCGGGGATGAACACTGAAGCTTTCTTT.

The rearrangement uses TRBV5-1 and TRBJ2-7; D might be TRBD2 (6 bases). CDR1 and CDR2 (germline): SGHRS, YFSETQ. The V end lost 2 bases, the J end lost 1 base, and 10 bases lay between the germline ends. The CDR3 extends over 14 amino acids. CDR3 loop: CASSFSRGSYEQYF. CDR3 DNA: TGCGCCAGCAGCTTCAGCCGGGGGTCCTACGAGCAGTACTTC.

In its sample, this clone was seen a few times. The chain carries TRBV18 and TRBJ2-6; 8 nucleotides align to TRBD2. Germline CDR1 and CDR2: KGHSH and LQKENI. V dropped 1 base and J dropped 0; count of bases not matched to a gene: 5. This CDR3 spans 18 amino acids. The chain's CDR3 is CASSPRLALDSGANVLTF. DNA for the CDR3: TGTGCCAGCTCACCACGACTAGCGCTCGACTCTGGGGCCAACGTCCTGACTTTC.

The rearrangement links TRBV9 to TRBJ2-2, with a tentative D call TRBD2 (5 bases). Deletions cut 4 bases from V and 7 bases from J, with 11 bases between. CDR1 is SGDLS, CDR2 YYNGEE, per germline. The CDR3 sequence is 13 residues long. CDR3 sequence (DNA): TGTGCCAGCAGCAAGGAGGTGATCGGGGAGCTGTTTTTT. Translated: CASSKEVIGELFF.

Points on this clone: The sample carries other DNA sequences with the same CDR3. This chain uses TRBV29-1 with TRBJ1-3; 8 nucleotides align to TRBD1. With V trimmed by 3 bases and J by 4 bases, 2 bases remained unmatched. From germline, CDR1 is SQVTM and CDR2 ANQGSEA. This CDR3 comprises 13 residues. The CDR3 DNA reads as TGCAGCGTTGACAGGGGGCTGGGAAACACCATATATTTT. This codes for CSVDRGLGNTIYF.